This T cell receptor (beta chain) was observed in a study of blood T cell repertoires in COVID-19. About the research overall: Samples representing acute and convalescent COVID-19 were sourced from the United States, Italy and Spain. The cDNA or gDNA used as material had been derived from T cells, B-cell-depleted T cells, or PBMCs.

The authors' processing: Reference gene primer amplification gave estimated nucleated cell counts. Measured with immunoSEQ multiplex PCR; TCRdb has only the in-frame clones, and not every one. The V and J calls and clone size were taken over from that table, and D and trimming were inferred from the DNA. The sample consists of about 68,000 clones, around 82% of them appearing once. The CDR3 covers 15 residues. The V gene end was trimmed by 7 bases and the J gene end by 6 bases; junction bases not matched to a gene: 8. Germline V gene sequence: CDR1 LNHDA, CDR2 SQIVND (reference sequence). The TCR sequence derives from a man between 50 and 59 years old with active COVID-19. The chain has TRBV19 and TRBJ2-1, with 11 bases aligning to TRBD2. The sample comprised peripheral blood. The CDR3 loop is CASIDSGGASNEQFF. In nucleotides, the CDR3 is TGTGCCAGTATCGATAGCGGGGGGGCCTCCAATGAGCAGTTCTTC. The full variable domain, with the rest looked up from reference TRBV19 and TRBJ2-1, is DGGITQSPKYLFRKEGQNVTLSCEQNLNHDAMYWYRQDPGQGLRLIYYSQIVNDFQKGDIAEGYSVSREKKESFPLTVTSAQKNPTAFYLCASIDSGGASNEQFFGPGTRLTVL.